Listed here are 3 T cell receptor beta chains from one sample, sequenced in a study of T-cell memory formation after mild COVID-19. TCRdb re-derived calls from the 5' RACE reads in MiXCR, one entry per CDR3 protein. This table has around 420,000 distinct CDR3 sequences, approximately 24% appearing once. Sample: PBMCs or a T cell subset sorted from them (not recorded which). All receptors derive from an adult woman who had mild COVID-19 (a few samples of this study predate the infection). Cell type and time point are not known.

V is TRBV7-9 and J is TRBJ2-7, with no clear D. This CDR3 region has 14 residues. V shed 4 bases and J shed 6 bases, with 16 bases lying between them. Germline CDR1 is SEHNR and CDR2 is FQNEAQ (reference sequence). The CDR3 region has the DNA TGTGCCAGCAGCTCTAATCCTAACGTGGCCGAGCAGTACTTC. Translated: CASSSNPNVAEQYF.

The chain carries TRBV20-1 and TRBJ2-3, with D tentatively TRBD2 (6 bases). This CDR3 region has 11 residues. The V end was cut by 5 bases, the J end by 9 bases, with 12 bases between. In germline, CDR1 is DFQATT, CDR2 SNEGSKA (reference sequence). Here the CDR3 DNA reads TGCAGTGCTCCCTTGGGAGGCACGCAGTATTTT. Amino acid sequence: CSAPLGGTQYF.

The chain joins TRBV6-1 to TRBJ2-7, with TRBD2 identical over 8 bases. Germline CDR1 and CDR2: MNHNS and SASEGT. This CDR3 region has 16 residues. V was clipped by 7 bases and J by 0 bases; unmatched bases: 11. The CDR3 DNA sequence: TGTGCCAGCACCCCCGGCGGGGGACTAGTCTCCTACGAGCAGTACTTC. Translating gives CASTPGGGLVSYEQYF.